This TCR beta chain was captured in a study of T cells in Graves' hyperthyroidism and ophthalmopathy. For this clonotype: Antigen: not known.

CDR3 length: 15 amino acids. Looked up from germline, CDR1 is MNHNS and CDR2 is SASEGT. Trimming took 5 bases from V and 3 from J; bases not matched to a gene: 9. Researchers amplified the TCR beta CDR3 regions from RNA transcripts. An initial round of RT-PCR targeting the TCR CDR3 relied on the HTBI primer set. Via MiXCR, TCRdb re-called the multiplex PCR reads, giving one row per CDR3 protein. The data hold a few hundred thousand distinct CDR3 sequences, with approximately 14% observed a single time. Study findings and constraints: The blood repertoire included most of the expanded thyroid clonotypes above 0.001.

The sample comprised blood. The TCR originated in a woman aged 25-40 years with Graves' hyperthyroidism. V and J are TRBV6-1 and TRBJ2-7, with 8 bases aligning to TRBD2. The DNA for the CDR3 is TGTGCCAGCAGTAGCGGGAGAAGGCAGGGCTACGAGCAGTACTTC. Translating it yields CASSSGRRQGYEQYF.